These 22 T cell receptor beta chains were all obtained from the same sample, sequenced in a study of shared clonotypes between healthy human individuals. The assay was immunoSEQ multiplex PCR, and TCRdb's table has in-frame clones only and misses some. The sample lists over 400,000 clones, around 85% occurring once. Sequenced: PBMCs. The receptors here all came from a middle-aged woman in good health. Some clones in this sample may be carry-over from other donors' samples.

This clone was observed a single time. A far larger clone is one base from this, pointing to a likely read error. The J gene is TRBJ2-7, the V gene TRBV7-8, with 10 bases aligning to TRBD2. This CDR3 comprises 15 residues. Per germline, CDR1 SGHVS and CDR2 FQNEAQ. Losses at the gene ends were 4 bases for V and 4 bases for J; bases not matched to a gene: 7. The chain's CDR3 is CASSSRLLAGYEQYF. CDR3 DNA sequence: TGTGCCAGCAGCTCCCGCCTACTAGCGGGGTACGAGCAGTACTTC.

A note on this clone: A read error is the likely source, as a far larger clone sits one nucleotide away. The rearrangement joins TRBV6-1 to TRBJ2-5; 10 nucleotides align to TRBD1. The CDR3 covers 16 residues. CDR1 MNHNS and CDR2 SASEGT come from the germline V gene. V trimming: 0 bases; J trimming: 5 bases; junction bases outside the gene matches: 6. CDR3: CASSEAGGQGNETQYF. In nucleotides, the CDR3 is TGTGCCAGCAGTGAAGCGGGGGGACAGGGGAATGAGACCCAGTACTTC.

The V and J genes are TRBV5-6 and TRBJ1-3, with D possibly TRBD1 on 5 matching bases. The V end was cut by 1 base, the J end by 2 bases, with 7 bases between. The CDR3 covers 14 residues. Germline V gives CDR1 SGHDT, CDR2 YYEEEE. The CDR3 nucleotides read TGTGCCAGCAGCTTGTGGGGGGCTGGAAACACCATATATTTT. This encodes CASSLWGAGNTIYF.

As for this clone: Only one base separates this from a far larger clonotype, so it likely reflects a read error. The V and J genes are TRBV28 and TRBJ2-3; 9 bases agree with TRBD2. Trimming removed 11 bases from V and 0 bases from J; junction bases left unmatched: 6. This CDR3 is built from 14 residues. Germline CDR1 is MDHEN and CDR2 is SYDVKM. The DNA for the CDR3 is TGTGCCGTCTCTAGCGGGGCTAGCACAGATACGCAGTATTTT. It encodes CAVSSGASTDTQYF. Based on the CDR3 plus reference TRBV28 and TRBJ2-3, the full variable domain is DVKVTQSSRYLVKRTGEKVFLECVQDMDHENMFWYRQDPGLGLRLIYFSYDVKMKEKGDIPEGYSVSREKKERFSLILESASTNQTSMYLCAVSSGASTDTQYFGPGTRLTVL.

This clone was counted many times. The chain couples TRBV18 to TRBJ2-1; 12 nucleotides align to TRBD2. J was trimmed by 6 bases and V by 4 bases; bases with no gene match: 1. The CDR3 is made up of 14 amino acids. Germline assignment: CDR1 KGHSH and CDR2 LQKENI. CDR3 loop: CASSLGLAGNEQFF. Here the CDR3 DNA reads TGTGCCAGCTCACTGGGACTAGCGGGCAATGAGCAGTTCTTC.

V gene TRBV7-9 combines with J gene TRBJ1-2; D gene ambiguous. The CDR3 is 15 residues long. V dropped 7 bases and J dropped 8 bases, with 23 bases sitting between them. Germline CDR1 SEHNR, CDR2 FQNEAQ (reference sequence). The CDR3 nucleotides read TGTGCCAGCAAGCCGTCCACGGGAAGGGTGCACGGCTACACCTTC. This sequence encodes CASKPSTGRVHGYTF.

The V gene is TRBV18, the J gene TRBJ2-3; weak D call: TRBD1 (5 bases). This CDR3 is built from 14 residues. Germline V gene sequence: CDR1 KGHSH, CDR2 LQKENI. V lost 3 bases and J lost 1, with 8 bases in between. DNA for the CDR3: TGTGCCAGCTCACCCCTGGGGCGCACAGATACGCAGTATTTT. The encoded protein is CASSPLGRTDTQYF.

About this clone itself: A far more abundant clone sits one base away, making this likely a read error. The rearrangement joins TRBV4-3 to TRBJ2-3; D not certain. With 4 bases removed from V and 2 bases from J, the gap between germline ends came to 10 bases. Germline lookup yields CDR1 LGHNA and CDR2 YSLEER. The CDR3 runs to 14 residues. CDR3: CASSLAADTDTQYF. DNA of the CDR3: TGCGCCAGCAGCCTGGCTGCCGACACAGATACGCAGTATTTT.

J is TRBJ2-3 and V is TRBV7-8; D ambiguous. This CDR3 region has 16 residues. The V and J ends lost 1 base and 0 bases respectively, with 11 bases between them. Germline V CDR1 and CDR2: SGHVS, FQNEAQ. DNA for the CDR3: TGTGCCAGCAGCTTAGGTGGCGGCACTAGCACAGATACGCAGTATTTT. Translating gives CASSLGGGTSTDTQYF.

About this clone itself: A read error is likely here: a far larger clone is one base away. Distinct nucleotide sequences in the sample also encode this CDR3. The chain uses TRBV28 and TRBJ1-5; 11 bases agree with TRBD1. The CDR3 sequence is 14 residues long. Germline V gene sequence: CDR1 MDHEN, CDR2 SYDVKM. The CDR3 here is CASTAGTGGLPQHF. The CDR3 nucleotides read TGCGCCAGCACCGCGGGGACAGGGGGATTGCCCCAGCATTTT.

The CDR3 nucleotides are TGTGCCAGCTCCCCAAAGGGCTACAATGAGCAGTTCTTC. Protein product: CASSPKGYNEQFF. The V gene is TRBV18, the J gene TRBJ2-1; D gene uncertain. Per the germline V gene, CDR1 is KGHSH and CDR2 is LQKENI. This CDR3 is 13 amino acids long. Trimming took off 6 bases at V and 3 bases at J, with 9 bases between the two ends.

V usage is TRBV5-1 and J usage is TRBJ1-4; the D gene is possibly TRBD1 (6 bases). This CDR3 has 14 residues. The V end lost 5 bases, the J end lost 9 bases, and 17 bases lay between the germline ends. Germline V gene data show CDR1 as SGHRS and CDR2 as YFSETQ. The CDR3 DNA sequence: TGCGCCAGCAGTACTCCCGAGGGGGGTCAAAAACTGTTTTTT. Amino acids: CASSTPEGGQKLFF.

Regarding this clone: A far larger clone lies a single base away; this is likely a read error. This rearrangement joins TRBV28 to TRBJ2-7, with D possibly matching TRBD1 (5 bases). Germline assignment: CDR1 MDHEN and CDR2 SYDVKM. Trimming took off 6 bases at V and 2 bases at J, with 17 bases between the two ends. The CDR3 consists of 15 residues. As DNA, the CDR3 is TGTGCCAGCAGCACGCCGGTACAGGCTACCTACGAGCAGTACTTC. This gives the protein CASSTPVQATYEQYF.

The chain couples TRBV5-1 to TRBJ2-3, with 7 nucleotides matching TRBD2. V lost 1 base and J lost 0; bases outside the gene matches: 2. The CDR3 is 15 amino acids. Looked up from germline, CDR1 is SGHRS and CDR2 is YFSETQ. The DNA of the CDR3 is TGCGCCAGCAGCTTGACTAGCGCCAGCACAGATACGCAGTATTTT. Its protein product is CASSLTSASTDTQYF.

This clone turned up a few times. This sequence joins TRBV30 and TRBJ2-1; D may be TRBD1 (6 bases). CDR1 and CDR2 from the germline V gene are GTSNPN and SVGIG (reference sequence). The V gene lost 1 base and the J gene lost 5 bases, with 9 bases spanning the gap. The CDR3 is made up of 13 amino acids. CDR3 nucleotides: TGTGCCTGGAGTGCGGACAGACACAATGAGCAGTTCTTC. Its protein product is CAWSADRHNEQFF.

This chain uses TRBV5-1 with TRBJ1-2; D ambiguous. Trimming pared 0 bases from V and 3 bases from J, leaving 12 bases between. The CDR3 covers 15 residues. Per germline, CDR1 SGHRS and CDR2 YFSETQ. CDR3 loop: CASSLEGGVDYGYTF. DNA of the CDR3: TGCGCCAGCAGCTTGGAGGGCGGGGTTGACTATGGCTACACCTTC.

V gene TRBV30 combines with J gene TRBJ1-4; 10 bases are shared with TRBD1. CDR1 GTSNPN and CDR2 SVGIG come from the germline V gene (reference sequence). The V gene end was trimmed by 0 bases and the J gene end by 8 bases; junction bases not matched to a gene: 12. This CDR3 spans 17 amino acids. The CDR3 coding sequence is TGTGCCTGGAGTGTATTGGGGACAGGGGTTGTTAGAGAAAAACTGTTTTTT. It is translated as CAWSVLGTGVVREKLFF.

The gene calls are TRBV27 and TRBJ1-1; unclear D gene. Trimming pared 2 bases from V and 0 bases from J, leaving 10 bases between. Germline CDR1 and CDR2: MNHEY and SMNVEV (reference sequence). There are 15 residues in the CDR3. The CDR3 loop reads CASSLESGMNTEAFF. The CDR3 coding sequence is TGTGCCAGCAGTTTAGAGTCCGGGATGAACACTGAAGCTTTCTTT.

This clone was counted a few times. The V gene is TRBV29-1, the J gene TRBJ2-7; tentatively, D is TRBD1 (7 bases). V was pared by 7 bases and J by 3 bases, with 19 bases between. The CDR3 loop spans 14 amino acids. Looked up from germline, CDR1 is SQVTM and CDR2 is ANQGSEA. Here the CDR3 reads CSGQTGRGDYEQYF. The DNA of the CDR3 is TGCAGCGGGCAAACTGGCAGGGGGGACTACGAGCAGTACTTC.

The genes are TRBV10-1 and TRBJ2-7; 7 bases line up with TRBD2. V dropped 4 bases and J dropped 6; count of bases not matched to a gene: 6. The CDR3 is 13 residues long. Germline V gives CDR1 WNHNN, CDR2 SYGVQD (reference sequence). CDR3 DNA: TGCGCCAGCAGTGGCCTCCCTAGCGGCGAGCAGTACTTC. Protein: CASSGLPSGEQYF.

This chain uses TRBV6-5 with TRBJ2-1; tentatively, D is TRBD2 (6 bases). Trimming stripped 2 bases from V and 6 bases from J, with 14 bases between. Germline CDR1 reads MNHEY; CDR2 reads SVGAGI. The CDR3 contains 15 residues. The CDR3 region is CASSYGPSVSNEQFF. DNA for the CDR3: TGTGCCAGCAGTTACGGGCCTAGCGTCTCCAATGAGCAGTTCTTC.

This clone was picked up one time. This chain uses TRBV11-2 with TRBJ2-7; TRBD1 matches at 8 bases. The V gene end was trimmed by 4 bases and the J gene end by 0 bases; junction bases not matched to a gene: 8. The germline CDR1 and CDR2 sequences are SGHAT and FQNNGV. This CDR3 comprises 16 residues. The chain's CDR3 is CASSYFDRGGSYEQYF. Written as DNA, the CDR3 is TGTGCCAGCAGCTATTTTGACAGGGGAGGCTCCTACGAGCAGTACTTC.